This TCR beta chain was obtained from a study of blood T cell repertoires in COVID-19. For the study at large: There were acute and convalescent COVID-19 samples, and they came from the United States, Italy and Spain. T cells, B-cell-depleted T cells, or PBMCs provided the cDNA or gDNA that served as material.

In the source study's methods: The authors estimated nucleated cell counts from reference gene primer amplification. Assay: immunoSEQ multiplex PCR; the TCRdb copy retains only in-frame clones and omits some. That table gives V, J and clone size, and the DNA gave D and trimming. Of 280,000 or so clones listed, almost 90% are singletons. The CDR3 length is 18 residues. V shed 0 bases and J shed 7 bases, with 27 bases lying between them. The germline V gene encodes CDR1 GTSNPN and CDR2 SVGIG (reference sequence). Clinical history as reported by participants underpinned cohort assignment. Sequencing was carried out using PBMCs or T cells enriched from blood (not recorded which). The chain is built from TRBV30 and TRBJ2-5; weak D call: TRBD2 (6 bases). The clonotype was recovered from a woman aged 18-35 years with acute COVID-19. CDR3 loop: CAWSVRRDFGFPRGTQYF. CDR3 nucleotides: TGTGCCTGGAGTGTACGCCGGGACTTCGGGTTCCCAAGGGGGACCCAGTACTTC.